Sequencing of this T cell receptor (beta chain) was carried out in a study of response to subunit inactivated influenza vaccine. Study findings and constraints: After each seasonal influenza vaccination, few new T cells are recruited, the authors suggested.

In regard to this clonotype: The antigen remains unidentified.

From the RT-PCR reads, TCRdb called clonotypes with MiXCR, one entry per CDR3 protein. The table includes around 580,000 distinct CDR3 sequences, around 11% detected once. The source material was PBMCs from blood, sampled on the day of vaccination. This receptor was identified in a man aged 45-60 years who received an inactivated influenza vaccine.

In DNA form, the CDR3 reads TGTGCCAGCAGCGAGACTAGCGCATACACAGATACGCAGTATTTT. It codes for CASSETSAYTDTQYF. The chain joins TRBV7-7 to TRBJ2-3, with TRBD2 matching over 8 bases. Per germline, CDR1 SSHAT and CDR2 FNYEAQ (reference sequence). There are 15 residues in the CDR3. V lost 5 bases and J lost 2; bases outside the gene matches: 6.